This entry concerns a single T cell receptor beta chain. This sample was taken from a study of blood T cell repertoires in COVID-19. Study summary: The samples span acute and convalescent COVID-19 from the United States, Italy and Spain. T cells, B-cell-depleted T cells, or PBMCs provided the cDNA or gDNA that served as material.

Patients at the Seattle site were enrolled during active infection and followed longitudinally. CDR3 length equals 14 residues. In germline, CDR1 is KGHSH, CDR2 LQKENI. The V end lost 8 bases, the J end lost 7 bases, and 17 bases lay between the germline ends. Original processing methods: Amplification with reference gene primers provided the estimates of nucleated cell counts. Generated by immunoSEQ multiplex PCR, the TCRdb table keeps only in-frame clones and is missing some. The V and J calls and clone size are taken from that table; D and trimming were inferred from the DNA. The data hold under 400,000 clones, with roughly 89% observed a single time.

This sequence originates from a woman aged 60-75 years with COVID-19, enrolled during active disease. Sequenced material: peripheral blood. The J gene is TRBJ1-4, the V gene TRBV18; D is unclear. CDR3: CASSAPSRGEKLFF. The CDR3 DNA reads as TGTGCCAGCAGCGCCCCGTCCCGGGGTGAAAAACTGTTTTTT.